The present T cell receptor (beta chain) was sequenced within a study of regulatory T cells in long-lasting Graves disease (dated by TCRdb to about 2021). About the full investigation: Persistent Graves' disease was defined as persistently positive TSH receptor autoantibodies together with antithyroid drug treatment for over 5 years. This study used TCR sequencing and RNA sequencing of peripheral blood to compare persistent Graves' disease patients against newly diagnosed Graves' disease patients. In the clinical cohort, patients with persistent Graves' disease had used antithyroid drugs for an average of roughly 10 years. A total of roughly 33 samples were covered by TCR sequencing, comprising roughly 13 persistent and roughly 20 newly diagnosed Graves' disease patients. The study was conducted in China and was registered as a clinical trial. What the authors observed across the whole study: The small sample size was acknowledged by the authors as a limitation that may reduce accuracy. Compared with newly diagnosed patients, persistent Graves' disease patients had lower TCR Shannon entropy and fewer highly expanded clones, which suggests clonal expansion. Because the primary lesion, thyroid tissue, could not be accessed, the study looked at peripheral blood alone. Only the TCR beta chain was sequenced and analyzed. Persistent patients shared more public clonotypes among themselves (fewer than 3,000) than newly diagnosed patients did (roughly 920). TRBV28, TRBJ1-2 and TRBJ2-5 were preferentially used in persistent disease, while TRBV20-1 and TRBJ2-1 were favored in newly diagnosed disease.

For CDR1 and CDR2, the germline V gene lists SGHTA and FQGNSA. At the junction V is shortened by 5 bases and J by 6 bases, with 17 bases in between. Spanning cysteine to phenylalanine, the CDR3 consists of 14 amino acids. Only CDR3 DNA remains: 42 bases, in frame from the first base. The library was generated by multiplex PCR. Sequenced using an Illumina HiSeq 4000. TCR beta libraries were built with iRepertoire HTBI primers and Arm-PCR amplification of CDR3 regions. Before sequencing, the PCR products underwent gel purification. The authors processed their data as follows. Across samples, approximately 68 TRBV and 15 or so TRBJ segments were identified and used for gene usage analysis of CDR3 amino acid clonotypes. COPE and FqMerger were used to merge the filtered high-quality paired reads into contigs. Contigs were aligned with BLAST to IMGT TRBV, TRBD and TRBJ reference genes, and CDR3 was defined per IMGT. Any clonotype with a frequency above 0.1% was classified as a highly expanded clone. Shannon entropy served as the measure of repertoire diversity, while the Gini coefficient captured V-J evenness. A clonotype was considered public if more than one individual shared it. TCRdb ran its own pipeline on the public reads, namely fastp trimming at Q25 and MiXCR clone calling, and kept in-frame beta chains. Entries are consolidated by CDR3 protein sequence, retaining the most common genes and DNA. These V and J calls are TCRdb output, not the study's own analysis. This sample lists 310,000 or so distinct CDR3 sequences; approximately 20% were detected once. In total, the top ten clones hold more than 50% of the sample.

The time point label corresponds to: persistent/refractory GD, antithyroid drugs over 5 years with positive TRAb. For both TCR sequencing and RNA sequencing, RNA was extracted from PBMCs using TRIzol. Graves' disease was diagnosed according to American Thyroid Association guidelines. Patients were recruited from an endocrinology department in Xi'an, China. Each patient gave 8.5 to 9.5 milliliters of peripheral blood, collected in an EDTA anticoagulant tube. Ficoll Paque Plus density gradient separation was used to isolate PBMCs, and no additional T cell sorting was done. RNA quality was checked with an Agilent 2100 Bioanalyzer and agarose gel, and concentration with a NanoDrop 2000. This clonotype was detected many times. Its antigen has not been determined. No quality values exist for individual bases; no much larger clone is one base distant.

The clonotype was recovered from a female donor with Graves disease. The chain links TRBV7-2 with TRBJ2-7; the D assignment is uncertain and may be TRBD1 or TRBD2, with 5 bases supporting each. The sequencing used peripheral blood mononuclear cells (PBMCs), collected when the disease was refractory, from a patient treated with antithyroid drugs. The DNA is TGTGCCAGCAGCAACCTCCGGGGAAGGGGCGAGCAGTACTTC. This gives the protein CASSNLRGRGEQYF.